Below, one TCR beta chain is given with its context. No antigen is known for it. Germline CDR1 is SGHTA and CDR2 is FQGTGA. This CDR3 is 13 amino acids long. Trimming took 5 bases from V and 6 from J; bases not matched to a gene: 1. Profiled with immunoSEQ multiplex PCR; TCRdb holds only in-frame clones, not every one. The data show 89,000 or so clones, around nine tenths seen once. The data were obtained in a study of T cell responses to AZD1222 COVID-19 vaccine. Findings and caveats of the study: Across the whole spike, CD4 TCRs peaked at regions 160-218 and 743-854.

The chain employs TRBV7-3 and TRBJ2-1, with 10 bases that match TRBD2. This specimen consisted of peripheral blood, obtained on day 0 of AZD1222 vaccination. This TCR derives from an adult in good health. The CDR3 loop is CASSRTSGNEQFF. As DNA, the CDR3 is TGTGCCAGCAGCCGGACTAGCGGCAATGAGCAGTTCTTC.